This TCR beta chain derives from a study of blood T cell repertoires in COVID-19. The CDR3 sequence is 14 residues long. V lost 3 bases, J lost 5 bases, and 12 bases lay in between. Germline V CDR1 and CDR2: SGHRS, YFSETQ. Method: immunoSEQ multiplex PCR; TCRdb's copy keeps in-frame clones and lacks some. The repertoire consists of 250,000 to 350,000 clones, with approximately 92% occurring once and the leading ten covering around 1.1%. This chain connects TRBV5-1 to TRBJ2-1; possible D gene TRBD2, 6 bases. The sequenced sample consisted of PBMCs or T cells enriched from blood (not recorded which). This sequence was found in a woman aged 25 to 45 who had recovered from COVID-19. As DNA, the CDR3 is TGCGCCAGCAGCTGGGTCGCGGGGAACAATGAGCAGTTCTTC. Translated: CASSWVAGNNEQFF.